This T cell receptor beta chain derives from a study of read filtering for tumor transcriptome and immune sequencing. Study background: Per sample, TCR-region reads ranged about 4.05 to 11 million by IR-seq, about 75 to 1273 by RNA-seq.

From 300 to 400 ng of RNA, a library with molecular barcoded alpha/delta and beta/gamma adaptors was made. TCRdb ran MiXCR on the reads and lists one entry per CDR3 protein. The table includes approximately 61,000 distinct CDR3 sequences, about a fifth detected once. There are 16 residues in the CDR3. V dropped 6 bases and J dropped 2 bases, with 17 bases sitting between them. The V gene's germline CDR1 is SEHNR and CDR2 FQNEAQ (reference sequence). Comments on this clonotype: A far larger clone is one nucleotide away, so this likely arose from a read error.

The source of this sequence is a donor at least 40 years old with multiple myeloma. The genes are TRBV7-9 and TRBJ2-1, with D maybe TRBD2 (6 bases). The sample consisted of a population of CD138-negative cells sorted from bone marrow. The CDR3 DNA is TGTGCCAGCAGTAACCGCTCTTTAGCGGCCTACAATGAGCAGTTCTTC. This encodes CASSNRSLAAYNEQFF.